The T cell receptor beta chain under discussion was sequenced for a study of T cell changes during pregnancy in multiple sclerosis. The repertoire was sequenced with immunoSEQ multiplex PCR; TCRdb's copy has only in-frame clones and lacks some. The sample lists 35,000 to 50,000 clones, roughly 93% occurring once. The germline gives CDR1 MDHEN, CDR2 SYDVKM. The ends lost 4 bases at V and 2 bases at J; junction bases unmatched: 9. This CDR3 is 17 amino acids long. The sequence derives from a female donor with multiple sclerosis, enrolled in a pregnancy study. The chain has TRBV28 and TRBJ2-1, with 9 positions matching TRBD2. The specimen sequenced was PBMCs (not recorded whether the cells were cultured). The CDR3 DNA reads TGTGCCAGCAGTTCCTCATCTAGCGGGGAGCCCTACAATGAGCAGTTCTTC. This encodes CASSSSSSGEPYNEQFF.